The clone carrying this T cell receptor (beta chain) was seen a few times. The data are from a study of beta chain features in type 1 diabetes. All of the isolated RNA was reverse transcribed, so expressed TCRB transcripts were sequenced. TCRdb keeps only in-frame clones here, not all; method: immunoSEQ multiplex PCR. The data hold 200,000 to 300,000 clones, with roughly an eighth observed a single time. The sequenced sample was naive CD4+ T cells from blood. This receptor was identified in a woman aged 40 to 50 in good health.

CDR3 nucleotide sequence: TGCAGCGTTCGACGGACATTGGACTATGGCTACACCTTC. The encoded protein is CSVRRTLDYGYTF. This chain connects TRBV29-1 to TRBJ1-2, with a weak D call TRBD1 (5 bases). V was cut by 5 bases and J by 3 bases, with 13 bases left in between. Germline CDR1 SQVTM, CDR2 ANQGSEA. This CDR3 region has 13 residues. Using reference TRBV29-1 and TRBJ1-2 for the parts outside the CDR3, the full variable domain is SAVISQKPSRDICQRGTSLTIQCQVDSQVTMMFWYRQQPGQSLTLIATANQGSEATYESGFVIDKFPISRPNLTFSTLTVSNMSPEDSSIYLCSVRRTLDYGYTFGSGTRLTVV.